What follows are 10 T cell receptor beta chains derived from one specimen sequenced in a study of blood T cell repertoires in COVID-19. Data came from immunoSEQ multiplex PCR; TCRdb stores just in-frame clones and leaves some out. The table has approximately 200,000 clones, 75% to 90% seen once. Sequenced: PBMCs or T cells enriched from blood (not recorded which). The receptors were gathered from a young woman in a cohort exposed to, infected with or recovered from COVID-19 (not recorded which).

The V and J genes are TRBV6-5 and TRBJ2-7; D may be TRBD2 (6 bases). Trimming took off 7 bases at V and 2 bases at J, with 15 bases between the two ends. This CDR3 comprises 14 residues. Germline CDR1 MNHEY, CDR2 SVGAGI. The CDR3 here is CASKKSAGAYEQYF. The CDR3 nucleotides are TGTGCCAGCAAAAAGTCAGCGGGTGCCTACGAGCAGTACTTC.

The chain joins TRBV3-1 (or the pseudogene TRBV3-2) to TRBJ2-1; TRBD2 aligns across 12 bases. Germline V gene sequence: CDR1 LGHDT, CDR2 YNNKEL (reference sequence). The J segment lost 10 bases and the V segment lost 1 base, leaving 5 bases of the junction unmatched. The CDR3 is 15 amino acids. CDR3 in DNA: TGTGCCAGCAGCCAAGTACGGACTAGCGGGATAGAGCAGTTCTTC. Translation: CASSQVRTSGIEQFF.

The chain employs TRBV9 and TRBJ1-1, with D tentatively TRBD1 (6 bases). From germline, CDR1 is SGDLS and CDR2 YYNGEE. The length of the CDR3 is 17 residues. The ends were cut back, 4 bases at V and 1 base at J, with 20 bases in the middle. CDR3 region: CASSPLGGAPRNTEAFF. The CDR3 region has the DNA TGTGCCAGCAGCCCCCTCGGGGGGGCCCCGAGGAACACTGAAGCTTTCTTT.

The chain combines TRBV28 with TRBJ2-7; 7 nucleotides line up with TRBD2. Germline assignment: CDR1 MDHEN and CDR2 SYDVKM. This CDR3 comprises 13 residues. V dropped 5 bases and J dropped 6; count of bases not matched to a gene: 7. CDR3 loop: CASSSPGTIEQYF. Written as DNA, the CDR3 is TGTGCCAGCAGTAGTCCCGGGACTATCGAGCAGTACTTC.

This chain links TRBV19 with TRBJ2-1; 10 bases match TRBD2. V shed 1 base, J shed 4 bases, and the junction held 4 bases outside the gene matches. The CDR3 covers 16 residues. The germline gives CDR1 LNHDA, CDR2 SQIVND (reference sequence). The CDR3 bases are TGTGCCAGTAGTATAGGGCTAGCGGGAGTTTACAATGAGCAGTTCTTC. Amino acid sequence: CASSIGLAGVYNEQFF.

This clone was seen a handful of times. Other DNA sequences within the sample encode an identical CDR3. This chain joins TRBV5-1 and TRBJ1-1, with 8 bases aligning to TRBD1. Per germline, CDR1 SGHRS and CDR2 YFSETQ. V lost 2 bases to trimming and J lost 4 bases; unmatched junction nucleotides: 1. The CDR3 is 13 residues long. The CDR3 region is CASSLTGGTEAFF. CDR3 sequence (DNA): TGCGCCAGCAGCTTAACAGGGGGCACTGAAGCTTTCTTT.

The chain uses TRBV7-8 and TRBJ1-2; D is possibly TRBD1 (6 bases). The CDR3 consists of 14 residues. Germline loops: CDR1 SGHVS, CDR2 FQNEAQ. V was pared by 5 bases and J by 1 base, with 11 bases between. The chain's CDR3 is CASSPGHLNYGYTF. The CDR3, as DNA: TGTGCCAGCAGCCCGGGACATCTTAACTATGGCTACACCTTC.

The chain couples TRBV7-2 to TRBJ1-5; D is possibly TRBD1 (5 bases). The germline V gene has CDR1 SGHTA and CDR2 FQGNSA. This CDR3 is 12 amino acids long. The V and J ends lost 3 bases and 7 bases respectively, with 7 bases between them. Here the CDR3 reads CASSLRGQPQHF. CDR3 coding DNA: TGTGCCAGCAGCTTGCGGGGCCAGCCCCAGCATTTT.

This clone turned up a few times. This chain links TRBV24-1 with TRBJ2-2; a possible D gene is TRBD1 (5 bases). The germline V gene has CDR1 KGHDR and CDR2 SFDVKD. With 1 base removed from V and 2 bases from J, the gap between germline ends came to 10 bases. This CDR3 is 16 amino acids long. The CDR3 here is CATSDFGQGNTGELFF. The CDR3 DNA is TGTGCCACCAGTGATTTCGGTCAGGGTAACACCGGGGAGCTGTTTTTT.

This chain links TRBV7-9 with TRBJ2-7, with 8 positions matching TRBD1. J lost 3 bases, V lost 1 base, and 11 bases had no gene match. Germline V CDR1 and CDR2: SEHNR, FQNEAQ (reference sequence). This CDR3 is built from 17 residues. The CDR3 bases are TGTGCCAGCAGCTTAGGATATCGGGACAGGACCAACTACGAGCAGTACTTC. As protein: CASSLGYRDRTNYEQYF.